This is a list of T cell receptor beta chains from one sample in a study of cytomegalovirus exposure and HLA in healthy donors. Sequencing was performed with immunoSEQ multiplex PCR; in TCRdb, only in-frame clones are kept and a portion is missing. This sample has about 180,000 clones, with 55% to 75% found just once. Sequences were obtained from PBMCs. These receptors all stem from a human donor in good health. Each CDR3 is given with its conserved first and last residue. The D gene is left open where the match is weak. Clone size appears in some rows only: once, few, many, or a class for an expanded clone.

>TRBV2|.|TRBJ1-2|.
TGTGCCAGTGGCCCAGATGGGAGTAACTATGGCTACACCTTC
CASGPDGSNYGYTF
>TRBV5-1|.|TRBJ2-1|.
TGCGCCAGCAGCTTGAATGCGGCCCAAGACTGGTTCTTC
CASSLNAAQDWFF
>TRBV27|.|TRBJ1-6|.
TGTGCCAGCAGGCTACAGGACAGCTTCTATAATTCACCCCTCCACTTT
CASRLQDSFYNSPLHF
>TRBV7-8|few|TRBJ2-2|.
TGTGCCAGCAGCTTAGTACCTAGAGGGGGCGGGGAGCTGTTTTTT
CASSLVPRGGGELFF
>TRBV19|.|TRBJ1-2|.
TGTGCCAGTAGTACCCGACCCCAGGGTGACTATGGCTACACCTTC
CASSTRPQGDYGYTF
>TRBV28|few|TRBJ1-1|.
TGTGCCAGCAGTTTAACAGAAACAAACACTGAAGCTTTCTTT
CASSLTETNTEAFF
>TRBV25-1|few|TRBJ1-1|.
TGTGCCAGCAGCCTAGGGGTGAACACTGAAGCTTTCTTT
CASSLGVNTEAFF
>TRBV6-1|.|TRBJ2-7|.
TGTGCCAGCAGTGAAGAGCCAGGGAACTCCTACGAGCAGTACTTC
CASSEEPGNSYEQYF
>TRBV7-9|.|TRBJ1-6|TRBD1
TGTGCCAGCAGCCTTAGACAGGGGGCTGATTCACCCCTCCACTTT
CASSLRQGADSPLHF
>TRBV7-3|.|TRBJ2-1|.
TGTGCCAGCAGCTTCGGCGGGCCCTACAATGAGCAGTTCTTC
CASSFGGPYNEQFF
>TRBV11-2|.|TRBJ2-6|.
TGTGCCAGCTCTAGTGGGGGGGCCAACGTCCTGACTTTC
CASSSGGANVLTF
>TRBV27|few|TRBJ1-6|TRBD1
TGTGCCAGCAGTTTTCAGGACAGGGAGTCTTCACCCCTCCACTTT
CASSFQDRESSPLHF
>TRBV19|few|TRBJ1-1|.
TGTGCCAGTAGTCGCGGGGGCACTGAAGCTTTCTTT
CASSRGGTEAFF
>TRBV7-2|.|TRBJ2-1|.
TGTGCCAGCAGCTTAGCAGGGGCCAGCTACAATGAGCAGTTCTTC
CASSLAGASYNEQFF
>TRBV4-2|.|TRBJ2-3|.
TGTGCCAGCAGCCAAGCCCCTAGTGTTAGCACAGATACGCAGTATTTT
CASSQAPSVSTDTQYF
>TRBV7-8|.|TRBJ1-1|TRBD1
TGTGCCAGCAGCTTAGTCAGGGGGCTAGGCACTGAAGCTTTCTTT
CASSLVRGLGTEAFF